This TCR beta chain was captured in a study of T-cell reconstitution after alpha-beta-depleted transplantation in children. CDR1 SGHKS and CDR2 YYEKEE come from the germline V gene (reference sequence). Trimming took off 0 bases at V and 8 bases at J, with 17 bases between the two ends. The CDR3 is 15 residues long. Preparation of the TCRbeta library used unique molecular identifiers. TCRdb fed the PCR reads into MiXCR, producing one record per CDR3 protein. The sample has some 500,000 distinct CDR3 sequences; approximately 20% are singletons. Sequenced here: PBMCs from the stem cell graft donor, sampled from the stem cell graft. This clonotype originated in a human donor who donated a stem cell graft to a child with acute lymphoblastic leukemia. The V and J genes are TRBV5-5 and TRBJ1-1; D gene uncertain. The CDR3 DNA reads as TGTGCCAGCAGCTTGGCAGAGGGATGGCCGGGCGAAGCTTTCTTT. It specifies CASSLAEGWPGEAFF.